These T cell receptor beta chains were read from a single sample in a study of post-analysis software for immune sequencing data. TCRdb independently ran MiXCR on the PCR reads; one entry per CDR3 protein. The repertoire holds fewer than 550,000 distinct CDR3 sequences, with roughly 34% as singletons. Source material: blood. These receptors all stem from a girl aged 2 to 17 with multiple sclerosis. Both conserved end residues are part of each CDR3. A D gene is named only where the DNA matches it firmly. Clone size is stated in some rows and not others, as once, few, many or a class when expanded.

abundance: .; v_gene: TRBV20-1; d_gene: TRBD1; j_gene: TRBJ1-2; CDR3nt: TGCAGTGCTAGGACAGGGCGCTTCCCCTATGGCTACACCTTC; CDR3aa: CSARTGRFPYGYTF
abundance: .; v_gene: TRBV3-1; d_gene: TRBD1; j_gene: TRBJ2-5; CDR3nt: TGTGCCAGCAGCCAAAGGGACAGGGGTATCGAAGGGACCCAGTACTTC; CDR3aa: CASSQRDRGIEGTQYF
abundance: .; v_gene: TRBV5-1; d_gene: .; j_gene: TRBJ1-6; CDR3nt: TGCGCCAGCAGCCCGCGCGTGGACTCACCCCGCCACTTT; CDR3aa: CASSPRVDSPRHF
abundance: .; v_gene: TRBV10-3; d_gene: .; j_gene: TRBJ1-1; CDR3nt: TGTGCCATCAGTGACCTGAACACTGAAGCTTTCTTT; CDR3aa: CAISDLNTEAFF
abundance: .; v_gene: TRBV20-1; d_gene: .; j_gene: TRBJ2-5; CDR3nt: TGCAGTGCTAGAGATTTCCAAGCCCAAGAGACCCAGTACTTC; CDR3aa: CSARDFQAQETQYF
abundance: .; v_gene: TRBV6-5; d_gene: TRBD1; j_gene: TRBJ2-1; CDR3nt: TGTGCCAGCGGACAGGTCTCCTACAATGAGCAGTTCTTC; CDR3aa: CASGQVSYNEQFF
abundance: .; v_gene: TRBV10-3; d_gene: .; j_gene: TRBJ1-1; CDR3nt: TGTGCCACCGGGACACCGAACACTGAAGCTTTCTTT; CDR3aa: CATGTPNTEAFF
abundance: few; v_gene: TRBV20-1; d_gene: TRBD1; j_gene: TRBJ2-5; CDR3nt: TGCAGTGCAGGGGACAGGGGGCGATTGGAGACCCAGTACTTC; CDR3aa: CSAGDRGRLETQYF
abundance: .; v_gene: TRBV11-2; d_gene: .; j_gene: TRBJ2-7; CDR3nt: TGTGCCAGCAGCAAACGACAGGTCTCCTACGAGCAGTACTTC; CDR3aa: CASSKRQVSYEQYF
abundance: few; v_gene: TRBV20-1; d_gene: .; j_gene: TRBJ2-1; CDR3nt: TGCAGTGCTAGAGATCGAGATCGGGACTGGGGCTACAATGAGCAGTTCTTC; CDR3aa: CSARDRDRDWGYNEQFF
abundance: .; v_gene: TRBV7-2; d_gene: .; j_gene: TRBJ2-1; CDR3nt: TGTGCCAGCAGCTTATTAGGGGGGCCAAACAATGAGCAGTTCTTC; CDR3aa: CASSLLGGPNNEQFF
abundance: many; v_gene: TRBV29-1; d_gene: .; j_gene: TRBJ2-3; CDR3nt: TGCAGCGTTGAACCAGGTACCACAGATACGCAGTATTTT; CDR3aa: CSVEPGTTDTQYF
abundance: few; v_gene: TRBV7-9; d_gene: TRBD1; j_gene: TRBJ1-1; CDR3nt: TGTGCCAGCAGCGCCCGGGACAGGGAGAACACTGAAGCTTTCTTT; CDR3aa: CASSARDRENTEAFF
abundance: few; v_gene: TRBV5-6; d_gene: .; j_gene: TRBJ2-3; CDR3nt: TGTGCCAGCAGCGGCCCGGGTAGAATAAGCACAGATACGCAGTATTTT; CDR3aa: CASSGPGRISTDTQYF
abundance: .; v_gene: TRBV28; d_gene: TRBD2; j_gene: TRBJ2-3; CDR3nt: TGTGCCAGCAGCCCCGGTCTAGCGGGGGCCCCTAGCACAGATACGCAGTATTTT; CDR3aa: CASSPGLAGAPSTDTQYF
abundance: .; v_gene: TRBV12-3/TRBV12-4; d_gene: TRBD2; j_gene: TRBJ2-2; CDR3nt: TGTGCCAGCGGAAACAGACTAGCGGGGTCCGGGGAGCTGTTTTTT; CDR3aa: CASGNRLAGSGELFF
abundance: .; v_gene: TRBV25-1; d_gene: TRBD2; j_gene: TRBJ2-5; CDR3nt: TGTGCCAGCAGTGTAGGGGGCGGACTAGCGGGCGAGGAGACCCAGTACTTC; CDR3aa: CASSVGGGLAGEETQYF
abundance: .; v_gene: TRBV3-1; d_gene: TRBD1; j_gene: TRBJ2-1; CDR3nt: TGTGCCAGCAGCCGAGACAGGGACAATGAGCAGTTCTTC; CDR3aa: CASSRDRDNEQFF
abundance: .; v_gene: TRBV7-8; d_gene: .; j_gene: TRBJ2-1; CDR3nt: TGTGCCAGCAGCTTAGCGGTAGGCGCAGCGGTTTACAATGAGCAGTTCTTC; CDR3aa: CASSLAVGAAVYNEQFF